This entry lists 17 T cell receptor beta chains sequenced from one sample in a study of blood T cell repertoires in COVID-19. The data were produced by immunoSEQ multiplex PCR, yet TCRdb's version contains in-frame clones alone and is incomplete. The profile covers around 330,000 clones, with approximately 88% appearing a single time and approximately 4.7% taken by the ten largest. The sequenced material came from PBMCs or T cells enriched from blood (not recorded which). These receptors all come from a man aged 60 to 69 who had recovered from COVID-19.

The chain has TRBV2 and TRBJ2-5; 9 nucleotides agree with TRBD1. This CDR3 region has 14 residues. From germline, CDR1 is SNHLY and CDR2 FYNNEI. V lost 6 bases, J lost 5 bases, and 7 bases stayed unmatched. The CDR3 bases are TGTGCCAGCAGCCCCAACAGGGGGCGGGAGACCCAGTACTTC. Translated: CASSPNRGRETQYF.

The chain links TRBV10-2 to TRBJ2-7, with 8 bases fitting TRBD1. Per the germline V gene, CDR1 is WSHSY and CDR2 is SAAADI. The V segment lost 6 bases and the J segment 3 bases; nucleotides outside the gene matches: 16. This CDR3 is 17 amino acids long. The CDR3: CASSPLTGKQGGYEQYF. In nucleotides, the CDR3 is TGCGCCAGCAGCCCCCTGACAGGGAAACAGGGGGGCTACGAGCAGTACTTC.

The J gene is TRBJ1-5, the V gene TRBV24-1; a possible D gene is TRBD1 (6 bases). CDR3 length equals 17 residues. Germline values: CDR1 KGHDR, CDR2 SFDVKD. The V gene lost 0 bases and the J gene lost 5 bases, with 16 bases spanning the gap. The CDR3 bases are TGTGCCACCAGTGATTTGGTGGACGGGGGGCGGCATCAGCCCCAGCATTTT. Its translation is CATSDLVDGGRHQPQHF.

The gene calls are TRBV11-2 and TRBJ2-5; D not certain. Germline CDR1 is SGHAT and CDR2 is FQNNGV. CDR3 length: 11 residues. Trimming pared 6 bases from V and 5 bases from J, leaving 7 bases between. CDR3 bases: TGTGCCAGCAGGGGCGTGGAGACCCAGTACTTC. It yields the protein CASRGVETQYF.

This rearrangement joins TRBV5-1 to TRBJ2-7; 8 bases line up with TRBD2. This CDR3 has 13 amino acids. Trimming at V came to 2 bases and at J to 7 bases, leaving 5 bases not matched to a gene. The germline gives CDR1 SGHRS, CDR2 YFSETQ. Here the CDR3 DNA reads TGCGCCAGCAGCTTAGGGACTAGTAGTGAGCAGTACTTC. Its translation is CASSLGTSSEQYF.

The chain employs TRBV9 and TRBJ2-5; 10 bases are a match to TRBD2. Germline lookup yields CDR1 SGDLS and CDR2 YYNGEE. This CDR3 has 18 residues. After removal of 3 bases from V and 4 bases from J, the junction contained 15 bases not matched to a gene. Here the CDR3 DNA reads TGTGCCAGCAGCGCATTGCGGACTAGCGGTACCTCTACAGAGACCCAGTACTTC. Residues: CASSALRTSGTSTETQYF.

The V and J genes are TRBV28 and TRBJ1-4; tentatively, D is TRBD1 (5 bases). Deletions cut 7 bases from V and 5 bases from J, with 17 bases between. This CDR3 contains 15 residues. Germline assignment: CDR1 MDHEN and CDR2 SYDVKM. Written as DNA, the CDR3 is TGTGCCAGCACCATTGGAGGGACGCAGAATGAAAAACTGTTTTTT. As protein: CASTIGGTQNEKLFF.

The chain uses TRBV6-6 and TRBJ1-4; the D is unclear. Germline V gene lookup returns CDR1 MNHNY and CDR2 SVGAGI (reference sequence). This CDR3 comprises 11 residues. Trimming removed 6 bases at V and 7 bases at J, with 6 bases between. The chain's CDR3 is CASSVGEKLFF. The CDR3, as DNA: TGTGCCAGCAGCGTCGGTGAAAAACTGTTTTTT.

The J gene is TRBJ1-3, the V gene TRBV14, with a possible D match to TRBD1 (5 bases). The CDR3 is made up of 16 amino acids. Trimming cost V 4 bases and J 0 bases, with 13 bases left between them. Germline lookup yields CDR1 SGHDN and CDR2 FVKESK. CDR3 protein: CASSLGGALSGNTIYF. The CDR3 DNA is TGTGCCAGCAGCCTCGGAGGGGCACTCTCTGGAAACACCATATATTTT.

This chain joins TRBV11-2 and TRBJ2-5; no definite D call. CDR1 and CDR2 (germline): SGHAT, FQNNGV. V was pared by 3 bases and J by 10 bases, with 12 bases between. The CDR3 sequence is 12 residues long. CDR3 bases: TGTGCCAGCAGCTTGATTTCGGTGATCCAGTACTTC. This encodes CASSLISVIQYF.

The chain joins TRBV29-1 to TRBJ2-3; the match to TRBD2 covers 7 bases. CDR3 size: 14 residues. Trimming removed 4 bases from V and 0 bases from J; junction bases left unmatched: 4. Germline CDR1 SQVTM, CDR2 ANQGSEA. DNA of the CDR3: TGCAGCGTTGCTAGCGGTTCTAGCACAGATACGCAGTATTTT. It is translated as CSVASGSSTDTQYF.

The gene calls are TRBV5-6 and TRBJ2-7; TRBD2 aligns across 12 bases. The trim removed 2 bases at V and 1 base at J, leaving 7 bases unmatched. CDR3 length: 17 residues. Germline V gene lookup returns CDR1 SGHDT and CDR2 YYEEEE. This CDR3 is CASSFRTSGKASYEQYF. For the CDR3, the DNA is TGTGCCAGCAGCTTCAGGACTAGCGGGAAGGCGTCCTACGAGCAGTACTTC.

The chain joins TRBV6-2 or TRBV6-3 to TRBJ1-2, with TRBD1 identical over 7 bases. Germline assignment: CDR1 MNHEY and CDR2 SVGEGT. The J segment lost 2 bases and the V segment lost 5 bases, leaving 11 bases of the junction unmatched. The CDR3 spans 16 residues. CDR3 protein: CASSTGRTGANYGYTF. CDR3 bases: TGTGCCAGCAGTACCGGTCGGACAGGCGCGAACTATGGCTACACCTTC.

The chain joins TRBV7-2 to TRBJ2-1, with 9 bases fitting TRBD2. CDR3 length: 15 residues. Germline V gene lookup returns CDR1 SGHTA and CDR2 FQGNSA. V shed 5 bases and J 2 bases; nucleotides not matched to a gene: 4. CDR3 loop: CASSSSGSAYNEQFF. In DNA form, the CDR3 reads TGTGCCAGCAGCAGTAGCGGGAGTGCCTACAATGAGCAGTTCTTC.

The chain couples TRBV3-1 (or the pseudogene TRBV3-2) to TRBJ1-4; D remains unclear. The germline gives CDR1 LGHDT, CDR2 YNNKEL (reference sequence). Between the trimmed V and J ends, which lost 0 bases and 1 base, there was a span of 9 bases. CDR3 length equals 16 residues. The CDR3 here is CASSQEYEGTNEKLFF. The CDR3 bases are TGTGCCAGCAGCCAAGAGTACGAGGGAACTAATGAAAAACTGTTTTTT.

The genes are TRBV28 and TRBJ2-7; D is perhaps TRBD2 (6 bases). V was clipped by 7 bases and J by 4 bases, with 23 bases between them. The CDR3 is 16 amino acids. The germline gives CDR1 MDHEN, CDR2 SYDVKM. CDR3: CASIEGTQRREYEQYF. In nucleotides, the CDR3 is TGTGCCAGCATAGAAGGGACCCAGCGCCGGGAGTACGAGCAGTACTTC.

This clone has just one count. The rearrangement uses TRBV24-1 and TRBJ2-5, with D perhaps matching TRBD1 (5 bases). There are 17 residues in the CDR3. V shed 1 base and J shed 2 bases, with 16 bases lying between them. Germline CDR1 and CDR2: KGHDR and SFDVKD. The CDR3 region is CATSDFGRGRAQETQYF. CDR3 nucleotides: TGTGCCACCAGTGATTTCGGTAGGGGAAGGGCTCAAGAGACCCAGTACTTC.